Listed below are T cell receptor beta chains from one sample, sequenced in a study of sequential checkpoint blockade in melanoma. The method was immunoSEQ multiplex PCR; TCRdb's version includes in-frame clones alone and lacks a portion of them. The sample has about 12,000 clones, 74% seen once; the top ten hold roughly 27%. This specimen consisted of CD8+ T cells sorted from blood (inferred from file names), obtained from a patient given nivolumab and ipilimumab in sequence. These receptors all come from a human donor with melanoma. Both conserved end residues are part of each CDR3. The order of the fields is V gene, J gene, D gene, clone size, CDR3 protein, CDR3 DNA. The D gene is left open where the match is weak. Rows give clone size only sometimes, using once, few, many, or a class for an expanded clone.

>TRBV2|TRBJ1-1|NA|NA
CASDRSRMNTEAFF
TGTGCCAGCGATCGGAGCCGGATGAACACTGAAGCTTTCTTT
>TRBV5-5|TRBJ2-1|NA|NA
CASRLTSSSYNEQFF
TGTGCCAGCAGGCTGACTTCCAGCTCCTACAATGAGCAGTTCTTC
>TRBV7-9|TRBJ2-5|TRBD2|NA
CASSLVAGEETQYF
TGTGCCAGCAGCTTAGTAGCGGGAGAAGAGACCCAGTACTTC
>TRBV27|TRBJ1-1|NA|NA
CASSQGDTEAFF
TGTGCCAGCAGCCAGGGCGACACTGAAGCTTTCTTT
>TRBV7-9|TRBJ2-1|NA|NA
CASSSGSASYNEQFF
TGTGCCAGCAGCTCCGGGAGTGCATCCTACAATGAGCAGTTCTTC
>TRBV9|TRBJ2-5|TRBD1|NA
CASSSGQGFETQYF
TGTGCCAGCAGCTCGGGACAGGGATTTGAGACCCAGTACTTC
>TRBV29-1|TRBJ1-1|TRBD1|NA
CSVLTGGTEAFF
TGCAGCGTTTTGACAGGGGGCACTGAAGCTTTCTTT
>TRBV7-8|TRBJ2-5|NA|NA
CASSLARGETQYF
TGTGCCAGCAGCTTAGCACGGGGTGAGACCCAGTACTTC
>TRBV29-1|TRBJ1-1|NA|NA
CSVEGTELNTEAFF
TGCAGCGTTGAAGGGACAGAGTTGAACACTGAAGCTTTCTTT
>TRBV7-8|TRBJ1-1|NA|NA
CASSSSWGRATEAFF
TGTGCCAGCAGCTCCTCGTGGGGGAGGGCCACTGAAGCTTTCTTT
>TRBV21-1|TRBJ1-1|NA|NA
CASSRQGGTEAFF
TGTGCCAGCAGTCGACAGGGTGGGACTGAAGCTTTCTTT
>TRBV5-1|TRBJ1-6|NA|NA
CASREERGNSPLHF
TGCGCCAGCAGGGAGGAAAGAGGTAATTCACCCCTCCACTTT
>TRBV5-1|TRBJ2-2|NA|NA
CASSPRQNTGELFF
TGCGCCAGCAGCCCCCGACAGAACACCGGGGAGCTGTTTTTT
>TRBV2|TRBJ1-2|NA|NA
CASSYSDSNYGYTF
TGTGCCAGCAGTTACTCGGACAGTAACTATGGCTACACCTTC
>TRBV4-3|TRBJ1-5|NA|NA
CASSQPGAGQPQHF
TGCGCCAGCAGCCAACCTGGGGCCGGGCAGCCCCAGCATTTT
>TRBV9|TRBJ1-2|TRBD1|NA
CASSPQGTEPSYGYTF
TGTGCCAGCAGCCCACAAGGGACAGAACCCTCCTATGGCTACACCTTC
>TRBV19|TRBJ2-3|TRBD2|NA
CASSLTSGTTDTQYF
TGTGCCAGTAGTCTGACTAGCGGAACCACAGATACGCAGTATTTT
>TRBV6-1|TRBJ1-4|NA|NA
CASSEVNSQSTTTNEKLFF
TGTGCCAGCAGTGAAGTTAACAGCCAGAGCACCACAACTAATGAAAAACTGTTTTTT
>TRBV9|TRBJ1-1|TRBD1|NA
CASSPETGMGTEAFF
TGTGCCAGCAGCCCGGAGACAGGGATGGGGACTGAAGCTTTCTTT
>TRBV9|TRBJ1-4|TRBD1|NA
CASSAYRGEDEKLFF
TGTGCCAGCAGCGCATACAGGGGGGAAGACGAAAAACTGTTTTTT
>TRBV7-2|TRBJ1-1|NA|NA
CASSLGQNTEAFF
TGTGCCAGCAGCCTTGGACAGAACACTGAAGCTTTCTTT
>TRBV6-5|TRBJ1-1|NA|few
CASHTRNMNTEAFF
TGTGCCAGCCATACGAGGAACATGAACACTGAAGCTTTCTTT
>TRBV2|TRBJ2-7|TRBD1|NA
CASRGQYEQYF
TGTGCCAGCAGGGGACAGTACGAGCAGTACTTC
>TRBV19|TRBJ1-2|NA|NA
CASTLQPGAGYTF
TGTGCCAGTACCCTCCAACCCGGAGCAGGCTACACCTTC
>TRBV12-5|TRBJ1-6|TRBD1|medium-sized
CASGLGTGTSSYNSPLHF
TGTGCTAGTGGTTTGGGGACAGGGACGAGCTCCTATAATTCACCCCTCCACTTT
>TRBV7-9|TRBJ2-1|NA|NA
CASSLAPDFYNEQFF
TGTGCCAGCAGCTTAGCGCCGGACTTCTACAATGAGCAGTTCTTC
>TRBV6-5|TRBJ1-5|NA|once
CASSDSRNQPQHF
TGTGCCAGCTCGGACTCTCGCAATCAGCCCCAGCATTTT
>TRBV4-1|TRBJ2-5|TRBD2|NA
CASSQDWAGVGETQYF
TGCGCCAGCAGCCAAGATTGGGCGGGAGTGGGAGAGACCCAGTACTTC
>TRBV5-6|TRBJ2-7|NA|NA
CASSLTGFSYEQYF
TGTGCCAGCAGCTTGACAGGGTTCTCCTACGAGCAGTACTTC
>TRBV19|TRBJ1-6|NA|medium-sized
CASSIGGGREVHF
TGTGCCAGTAGTATTGGGGGCGGCCGCGAGGTCCACTTT
>TRBV10-2|TRBJ2-3|NA|NA
CATTDYQARTDTQYF
TGCGCCACCACTGATTACCAGGCTCGTACAGATACGCAGTATTTT
>TRBV5-1|TRBJ2-5|TRBD1|NA
CASSPDRVETQYF
TGCGCCAGCAGCCCGGACAGGGTGGAGACCCAGTACTTC
>TRBV5-1|TRBJ2-7|TRBD1|NA
CASSIGTAYEQYF
TGCGCCAGCAGCATAGGGACAGCCTACGAGCAGTACTTC
>TRBV4-3|TRBJ2-7|NA|NA
CASSPTRDPSYEQYF
TGCGCCAGCAGCCCAACGCGGGACCCATCCTACGAGCAGTACTTC
>TRBV5-6|TRBJ1-1|NA|few
CASSLERGDLNTEAFF
TGTGCCAGCAGCTTGGAAAGAGGGGACTTAAACACTGAAGCTTTCTTT
>TRBV5-1|TRBJ1-1|TRBD1|NA
CASSYRGMNTEAFF
TGCGCCAGCAGCTACAGGGGAATGAACACTGAAGCTTTCTTT
>TRBV2|TRBJ1-2|NA|NA
CVSSVDKLILDPGGGYTF
TGTGTCAGCAGTGTCGATAAACTCATACTGGACCCGGGGGGTGGCTACACCTTC
>TRBV11-2|TRBJ1-1|TRBD1|NA
CASSNRQGGVRRSTEAFF
TGTGCCAGCAGCAACAGACAGGGAGGAGTTCGGCGGAGCACTGAAGCTTTCTTT
>TRBV7-8|TRBJ2-5|NA|NA
CASSLALEVRETQYF
TGTGCCAGCAGCTTAGCGCTGGAGGTTCGGGAGACCCAGTACTTC
>TRBV6-1|TRBJ1-1|TRBD1|NA
CATWTGGRTEAFF
TGTGCCACCTGGACAGGGGGGAGGACTGAAGCTTTCTTT
>TRBV19|TRBJ1-5|NA|NA
CASSMRGGQPQHF
TGTGCCAGTAGTATGAGAGGGGGTCAGCCCCAGCATTTT
>TRBV7-9|TRBJ1-2|TRBD1|NA
CASSLGQGGYGYTF
TGTGCCAGCAGCTTAGGACAGGGAGGCTATGGCTACACCTTC
>TRBV6-6|TRBJ2-7|TRBD2|few
CASCLGTSGLYEQYF
TGTGCCAGCTGCCTAGGAACTAGCGGTCTCTACGAGCAGTACTTC
>TRBV5-5|TRBJ1-5|TRBD1|once
CASSLGQGRQPQHF
TGTGCCAGCAGCTTAGGACAGGGAAGACAGCCCCAGCATTTT
>TRBV29-1|TRBJ1-1|NA|NA
CSVDGSMTAEAFF
TGCAGCGTGGACGGATCTATGACAGCGGAAGCTTTCTTT
>TRBV29-1|TRBJ1-1|NA|NA
CSVVGLRDTEAFF
TGCAGCGTTGTCGGCCTTCGGGACACTGAAGCTTTCTTT
>TRBV29-1|TRBJ1-1|NA|NA
CSVGVGGQAFF
TGCAGCGTGGGGGTGGGGGGACAAGCTTTCTTT
>TRBV9|TRBJ1-2|NA|NA
CASSVGSWGYTF
TGTGCCAGCAGCGTGGGCAGTTGGGGCTACACCTTC
>TRBV4-1|TRBJ1-2|TRBD1|NA
CASSQDATGWVYGYTF
TGCGCCAGCAGCCAAGATGCGACAGGGTGGGTCTATGGCTACACCTTC
>TRBV27|TRBJ2-7|NA|once
CASSMGGGSAYEQYF
TGTGCCAGCAGCATGGGGGGGGGCTCCGCCTACGAGCAGTACTTC
>TRBV15|TRBJ1-5|TRBD1|NA
CATSPDRALGSNQPQHF
TGTGCCACCAGCCCAGACAGGGCCCTAGGGAGCAATCAGCCCCAGCATTTT
>TRBV11-3|TRBJ1-1|NA|NA
CASSPPSPYMNTEAFF
TGTGCCAGCAGCCCCCCGTCCCCGTATATGAACACTGAAGCTTTCTTT
>TRBV2|TRBJ1-5|NA|NA
CASGGGSGQPQHF
TGTGCCAGCGGAGGGGGTAGCGGGCAGCCCCAGCATTTT